Below, one T cell receptor beta chain is given with its context. Antigen specificity is unknown. TCRdb processed the 5' RACE reads anew with MiXCR; each CDR3 protein has one entry. In the table there are around 530,000 distinct CDR3 sequences, around 15% of which are singletons. Each donor was a healthy Caucasian. This entry is derived from a study of identical twins. Study outcomes and limitations: Abundant cord blood beta clonotypes carried fewer insertions; memory repertoires showed none. Weaker excess twin sharing was seen among beta out-of-frame sequences.

V lost 2 bases to trimming and J lost 6 bases, with 14 bases between them. Germline values: CDR1 SGHVS, CDR2 FNYEAQ. The CDR3 consists of 14 residues. These data were also filed under a second study, of yellow fever vaccine responses in identical twins. This second study notes: Vaccine-induced T cell responses in twins were reportedly observed to appear partly convergent, partly personalized.

The rearrangement joins TRBV7-6 to TRBJ2-7, with a possible D match to TRBD2 (5 bases). The sequence was obtained from a young woman in good health. Sequenced sample: CD4+ T cells sorted from blood. The CDR3 protein is CASSLTPTAGEQYV. The CDR3 DNA reads TGTGCCAGCAGCTTAACCCCGACTGCGGGCGAGCAGTACGTC.